These 26 T cell receptor beta chains originate from one sample sequenced in a study of cytomegalovirus exposure and HLA in healthy donors. Amplification used 60 Vbeta primers and 13 Jbeta primers. Measured with immunoSEQ multiplex PCR; TCRdb has only the in-frame clones, and not every one. Of about 180,000 clones listed, around 80% are singletons. The sample taken for sequencing was PBMCs. The receptors were gathered from a man between 40 and 49 years old in good health and CMV-seronegative.

The chain couples TRBV30 to TRBJ1-6, with D perhaps TRBD1 (5 bases). CDR1 is GTSNPN and CDR2 is SVGIG in the germline V gene (reference sequence). The length of the CDR3 is 14 residues. V lost 0 bases and J lost 10, with 13 bases in between. The CDR3 bases are TGTGCCTGGAGTGTATTACAGGTTCGGTCACCCCTCCACTTT. Protein product: CAWSVLQVRSPLHF.

The V and J genes are TRBV7-7 and TRBJ2-2, with TRBD1 as a possible D gene (6 bases). V shed 5 bases and J shed 4 bases, with 20 bases lying between them. Germline V CDR1 and CDR2: SSHAT, FNYEAQ (reference sequence). CDR3 length: 17 amino acids. The CDR3 nucleotides are TGTGCCAGCAGCCCCAGTGTGGGCAGGGGTGCCACCGGGGAGCTGTTTTTT. Translation gives CASSPSVGRGATGELFF.

This CDR3 is CASSLRDRGDNEQFF. The CDR3 bases are TGCGCCAGCAGCCTCCGGGACAGGGGGGACAATGAGCAGTTCTTC. This chain uses TRBV5-1 with TRBJ2-1, with TRBD1 identical over 11 bases. This CDR3 region has 15 residues. V shed 4 bases and J 5 bases; nucleotides not matched to a gene: 5. CDR1 and CDR2 (germline): SGHRS, YFSETQ.

The rearrangement uses TRBV29-1 and TRBJ1-2, with D tentatively TRBD1 (5 bases). Trimming removed 4 bases from V and 4 bases from J, with 10 bases in between. Germline V lookup: CDR1 SQVTM, CDR2 ANQGSEA. There are 12 residues in the CDR3. The CDR3 loop reads CSVVDGGYGYTF. In DNA, the CDR3 is TGCAGCGTTGTCGACGGGGGCTATGGCTACACCTTC.

The chain carries TRBV5-1 and TRBJ2-2; 9 nucleotides agree with TRBD1. V was pared by 0 bases and J by 4 bases, with 7 bases of the junction left unmatched. Germline V lookup: CDR1 SGHRS, CDR2 YFSETQ. The CDR3 consists of 17 residues. Written as DNA, the CDR3 is TGCGCCAGCAGCTTGGCCGGGACAGGGCGTGGCACCGGGGAGCTGTTTTTT. Amino acid sequence: CASSLAGTGRGTGELFF. Filled out from reference TRBV5-1 and TRBJ2-2, the complete variable domain reads KAGVTQTPRYLIKTRGQQVTLSCSPISGHRSVSWYQQTPGQGLQFLFEYFSETQRNKGNFPGRFSGRQFSNSRSEMNVSTLELGDSALYLCASSLAGTGRGTGELFFGEGSRLTVL.

The rearrangement joins TRBV19 to TRBJ2-1, with D tentatively TRBD2 (6 bases). The CDR3 is 14 amino acids. Per germline, CDR1 LNHDA and CDR2 SQIVND (reference sequence). V lost 8 bases and J lost 7, with 18 bases in between. CDR3 in DNA: TGTGCCAGTCGTGACACCGGGGGATGGAATGAGCAGTTCTTC. Protein sequence: CASRDTGGWNEQFF.

V is TRBV7-2 and J is TRBJ2-5; D perhaps matches TRBD2 (6 bases). Germline-derived CDR1 and CDR2 are SGHTA and FQGNSA. V was pared by 2 bases and J by 5 bases, with 21 bases between. This CDR3 is 17 amino acids long. CDR3 nucleotide sequence: TGTGCCAGCAGCTTATGGAGGGTGTCAGGCCTTGGGGAGACCCAGTACTTC. Translation gives CASSLWRVSGLGETQYF.

The V and J genes are TRBV7-2 and TRBJ1-4; D unclear. Germline-derived CDR1 and CDR2 are SGHTA and FQGNSA. The germline V and J ends were trimmed by 5 bases and 0 bases, with 10 bases remaining between them. This CDR3 is 15 amino acids long. For the CDR3, the DNA is TGTGCCAGCAGCCAGAGCGCCGCAACTAATGAAAAACTGTTTTTT. Translation: CASSQSAATNEKLFF.

V usage is TRBV4-3 and J usage is TRBJ2-5; 13 bases map to TRBD2. The CDR3 totals 15 residues. Germline V gene data show CDR1 as LGHNA and CDR2 as YSLEER. J gave up 5 bases and V 3 bases, and 3 bases lay outside the gene matches. CDR3 amino acids: CASSQILAGGETQYF. CDR3 nucleotide sequence: TGCGCCAGCAGCCAGATACTAGCGGGGGGGGAGACCCAGTACTTC.

This clone was observed a handful of times. The chain couples TRBV14 to TRBJ2-1; no firm D call. CDR1 is SGHDN, CDR2 FVKESK, per germline. This CDR3 is built from 16 residues. V lost 1 base to trimming and J lost 0 bases, with 10 bases between them. This chain's CDR3 is CASSQARLSSYNEQFF. DNA for the CDR3: TGTGCCAGCAGCCAAGCCCGATTGAGCTCCTACAATGAGCAGTTCTTC.

This rearrangement joins TRBV30 to TRBJ2-2; D is ambiguous. Germline lookup yields CDR1 GTSNPN and CDR2 SVGIG (reference sequence). The CDR3 covers 12 residues. Trimming removed 1 base from V and 3 bases from J, with 3 bases in between. The CDR3 DNA is TGTGCCTGGAGTGGAGACACCGGGGAGCTGTTTTTT. Translating it yields CAWSGDTGELFF.

V and J are TRBV5-4 and TRBJ2-5, with 8 positions matching TRBD2. The junction had 14 bases not matched to a gene; V was cut back by 5 bases and J by 5 bases. This CDR3 has 16 residues. The germline CDR1 and CDR2 sequences are SGHNT and YYREEE (reference sequence). For the CDR3, the DNA is TGTGCCAGCAGAAACCGGCGAGCGGGGGCGTGGGAGACCCAGTACTTC. Amino acids: CASRNRRAGAWETQYF.

CDR3 residues: CASSQEDRGGETQYF. CDR3 bases: TGCGCCAGCAGCCAAGAGGACAGGGGCGGTGAGACCCAGTACTTC. The chain combines TRBV4-1 with TRBJ2-5, with TRBD1 identical over 9 bases. Germline values: CDR1 MGHRA, CDR2 YSYEKL. Losses at the gene ends were 0 bases for V and 5 bases for J; bases not matched to a gene: 4. This CDR3 has 15 residues.

This clone has just a few counts. The chain joins TRBV10-2 to TRBJ2-7; no clear D. The CDR3 contains 12 residues. V was trimmed by 4 bases and J by 7 bases, leaving 11 bases between them. CDR1 and CDR2 (germline): WSHSY, SAAADI. DNA of the CDR3: TGCGCCAGCAGTGTATATAGCCGGGAGCAGTACTTC. Residues: CASSVYSREQYF.

This chain connects TRBV7-2 to TRBJ2-6, with a weak D call TRBD1 (6 bases). The CDR3 is made up of 17 amino acids. Between the trimmed V and J ends, which lost 5 bases and 0 bases, there was a span of 14 bases. CDR1 SGHTA and CDR2 FQGNSA come from the germline V gene. The CDR3 nucleotides read TGTGCCAGCAGCCAGGGGAGCACTAGCTCTGGGGCCAACGTCCTGACTTTC. This sequence encodes CASSQGSTSSGANVLTF.

The rearrangement joins TRBV7-9 to TRBJ2-3; no firm D call. This CDR3 region has 14 residues. Germline V lookup: CDR1 SEHNR, CDR2 FQNEAQ (reference sequence). V lost 5 bases and J lost 0, with 9 bases in between. The CDR3 DNA sequence: TGTGCCAGCAGCCCATCTCTAAGCACAGATACGCAGTATTTT. This gives the protein CASSPSLSTDTQYF.

The gene calls are TRBV7-7 and TRBJ2-1; possibly TRBD2 for D (6 bases). There are 13 residues in the CDR3. Germline V lookup: CDR1 SSHAT, CDR2 FNYEAQ (reference sequence). V was cut by 1 base and J by 8 bases, with 9 bases left in between. The CDR3 loop reads CASSLGSSDEQFF. The CDR3 bases are TGTGCCAGCAGCTTAGGTTCTAGCGATGAGCAGTTCTTC.

The CDR3 region has the DNA TGTGCCTGGAGTCGGGGGGAGGATAACTATGGCTACACCTTC. Its protein product is CAWSRGEDNYGYTF. This chain connects TRBV30 to TRBJ1-2; maybe TRBD1 (5 bases). V shed 2 bases and J shed 1 base, with 11 bases lying between them. Germline loops: CDR1 GTSNPN, CDR2 SVGIG (reference sequence). This CDR3 has 14 amino acids. Supplemented by reference TRBV30 and TRBJ1-2, the full variable domain reads SQTIHQWPATLVQPVGSPLSLECTVEGTSNPNLYWYRQAAGRGLQLLFYSVGIGQISSEVPQNLSASRPQDRQFILSSKKLLLSDSGFYLCAWSRGEDNYGYTFGSGTRLTVV.

The chain joins TRBV2 to TRBJ1-6; 8 bases align to TRBD1. J lost 5 bases, V lost 4 bases, and 1 base had no gene match. From germline, CDR1 is SNHLY and CDR2 FYNNEI. The CDR3 runs to 14 residues. In DNA, the CDR3 is TGTGCCAGCAGTGCACAGGGGGATAATTCACCCCTCCACTTT. Its translation: CASSAQGDNSPLHF.

This clone was detected once. V usage is TRBV7-9 and J usage is TRBJ2-3; 9 positions agree with TRBD2. The germline V gene encodes CDR1 SEHNR and CDR2 FQNEAQ (reference sequence). V lost 2 bases and J lost 3; bases outside the gene matches: 9. The CDR3 spans 17 residues. The chain's CDR3 is CASSLYFPSGITDTQYF. The DNA of the CDR3 is TGTGCCAGCAGCTTATATTTTCCTAGCGGGATTACAGATACGCAGTATTTT.

V is TRBV7-3 and J is TRBJ1-3, with D tentatively TRBD1 (5 bases). The CDR3 extends over 15 amino acids. In germline, CDR1 is SGHTA, CDR2 FQGTGA. Trimming pared 1 base from V and 2 bases from J, leaving 9 bases between. The CDR3 sequence is CASSLNPRAGNTIYF. Written as DNA, the CDR3 is TGTGCCAGCAGCTTAAACCCCAGGGCTGGAAACACCATATATTTT.

The chain couples TRBV5-1 to TRBJ2-3, with 12 bases that match TRBD2. CDR3 length: 17 amino acids. V trimming: 3 bases; J trimming: 3 bases; junction bases outside the gene matches: 8. Germline V CDR1 and CDR2: SGHRS, YFSETQ. CDR3 sequence: CASSSSGRAFWTDTQYF. DNA for the CDR3: TGCGCCAGCAGCTCTAGCGGGAGGGCCTTTTGGACAGATACGCAGTATTTT.

This clone appeared a single time. This chain uses TRBV29-1 with TRBJ1-5; 7 bases fit TRBD1. With V trimmed by 5 bases and J by 3 bases, 1 base remained unmatched. This CDR3 is built from 12 residues. Germline V gene sequence: CDR1 SQVTM, CDR2 ANQGSEA. CDR3 sequence reads: CSVKGANQPQHF. The CDR3 DNA sequence: TGCAGCGTTAAGGGGGCCAATCAGCCCCAGCATTTT.

The sample holds a few counts of this clone. Here the CDR3 reads CASSAGLQGIGTDTQYF. Written as DNA, the CDR3 is TGCGCCAGCAGCGCTGGTTTACAGGGAATTGGCACAGATACGCAGTATTTT. The rearrangement links TRBV5-1 to TRBJ2-3; maybe TRBD1 (6 bases). Germline CDR1 SGHRS, CDR2 YFSETQ. Trimming stripped 4 bases from V and 1 base from J, with 19 bases between. CDR3 length equals 17 residues.

This clone has more than one count but fewer than ten. The chain employs TRBV25-1 and TRBJ1-1; TRBD1 is a possible D gene (6 bases). V lost 2 bases, J lost 4 bases, and 14 bases lay in between. The germline CDR1 and CDR2 sequences are MGHDK and SYGVNS. CDR3 size: 15 residues. The CDR3 nucleotides are TGTGCCAGCAGTGAAGGGGGCCAGGGCGGCACTGAAGCTTTCTTT. As protein: CASSEGGQGGTEAFF.

The J gene is TRBJ1-5, the V gene TRBV27; 8 nucleotides align to TRBD1. Germline V gene lookup returns CDR1 MNHEY and CDR2 SMNVEV (reference sequence). CDR3 size: 15 residues. The junction had 9 bases not matched to a gene; V was cut back by 6 bases and J by 5 bases. The CDR3 protein is CASRSGQGVYQPQHF. The CDR3 nucleotides are TGTGCCAGCAGGTCAGGACAGGGAGTGTATCAGCCCCAGCATTTT.